This TCR beta chain came from a study of T cells in Graves' hyperthyroidism and ophthalmopathy. Study-level findings and limits: It was a median around 6 months before onset that the model predicted ophthalmopathy.

Amplified TCR beta CDR3 regions came from RNA transcripts. The HTBI set primed first-round TCR CDR3 RT-PCR. Each CDR3 protein is one row after TCRdb ran MiXCR on the multiplex PCR reads. The repertoire holds hundreds of thousands of distinct CDR3 sequences, with more than 12% as singletons. Worth noting for this clonotype: The antigen remains unidentified.

V was pared by 3 bases and J by 0 bases, with 23 bases between. The CDR3 totals 19 residues. CDR1 and CDR2 (germline): MNHEY, SVGAGI. The receptor comes from a woman between 50 and 59 years old with Graves' ophthalmopathy. Sequencing was done on a sample of blood. The V and J genes are TRBV6-5 and TRBJ1-2; no clear D. This CDR3 is CASSYLDSLKRGANYGYTF. The DNA for the CDR3 is TGTGCCAGCAGTTATTTAGACTCTCTCAAACGGGGAGCTAACTATGGCTACACCTTC.